One TCR beta chain is described in this entry. Its antigen is unidentified. The data are from a study of tumor-infiltrating lymphocytes in localized non-small cell lung cancer. Study information: Each patient gave resected tumor and non-adjacent uninvolved lung tissue. Regarding the study as a whole: Not all patients were TCR sequenced, owing to tissue quantity. TCRbeta sequencing showed higher T cell infiltration in tumors than uninvolved lung.

Between the trimmed V and J ends, which lost 5 bases and 1 base, there was a span of 9 bases. Germline loops: CDR1 SGHRS, CDR2 YFSETQ. The CDR3 runs 13 residues. Sequenced by immunoSEQ multiplex PCR; TCRdb stores in-frame clones only, minus some. The repertoire includes 2,500 to 3,500 clones, 52% of them detected once, and about 11% sits in the top ten. The sample consisted of uninvolved lung tissue not adjacent to the tumor. The V and J genes are TRBV5-1 and TRBJ1-2; no firm D call. The sequence was obtained from a human donor with non-small cell lung cancer. The CDR3 DNA is TGCGCCAGCAGTTTAGAGAATAACTATGGCTACACCTTC. It is translated as CASSLENNYGYTF.